This T cell receptor beta chain was found in a study of T cell responses to AZD1222 COVID-19 vaccine (dated by TCRdb to the early 2020s). For the wider study: A total of 230 to 250 trial participants underwent TCR sequencing, of whom about 210 had received two doses of AZD1222 and approximately 26 had received two doses of the MenACWY control vaccine. Trial participants were enrolled by age into subgroups of 18-55, 56-69 and 70-plus years, and roughly 150, 30 and 60 TCR-sequenced participants, respectively, were included in these subgroups. Study-level results and caveats: Reportedly, close to half of the unique spike-specific TCRs recognized epitopes lying outside the regions that are mutated in the B.1.351 and B.1.1.7 variants. A significant rise in spike-specific TCR breadth and depth was observed after two AZD1222 doses relative to day 0 and relative to MenACWY recipients. Because no day 14 peak-response samples were available, repertoires were characterized only after the peak T cell response. Conclusions about previously exposed vaccinees are limited, since just 5 or 6 AZD1222 recipients were seropositive for SARS-CoV-2 at baseline. The 56-69-year group was small, and its depth increase did not reach significance, likely because of low power. Most participants were white British and females outnumbered males, and the authors suggested that clonal diversity may have been underestimated. Vaccine-associated CD4 TCRs spanned the whole spike protein, with dominant responses in regions 160-218 and 743-854.

Worth noting for this clone: There is no known antigen for this receptor. No base quality information exists; no much larger clone differs at one position.

The CDR3 regions of human TCRbeta chains were subjected to immunosequencing. In the authors' own workflow: TCRs in the repertoires were matched against a reference library of SARS-CoV-2-specific TCRs that had been generated with the MIRA antigen-specificity platform. Breadth meant the fraction of unique TCRs that were SARS-CoV-2-associated, whereas depth meant the fraction of total T cells that were SARS-CoV-2-associated. Each spike-specific TCR was assigned to its reactive spike region and to a CD4 or CD8 class using the MIRA data. Log10-transformed breadth and depth values were compared by one-way ANOVA with Sidak's multiple comparisons tests. What TCRdb holds here is the immuneACCESS table cut down to in-frame rearrangements. Part of the clones is not present; checked against another copy, under half of the missing clones reflect an unresolved V gene, and the others are unexplained. The DNA was the basis for D and trimming; V, J and clone size are from that table. The table for this sample lists over 150,000 clones; about 89% of them were counted only once. The top ten constitute 3.4% of the sample.

V sheds 8 bases and J sheds 1 base, leaving 8 bases between their ends. CDR1 and CDR2, per the germline V gene, are KGHSH and LQKENI. Reading from cysteine to phenylalanine, the CDR3 counts 12 amino acids. The CDR3 DNA has 36 bases and is translated from base 1. Read against the paper, the sample's time point label means: about 28 days (+/-7) after the second vaccine dose. AZD1222 recipients whose second dose came at about 4 weeks and those whose second dose came at about 12 weeks were combined into one group, since spike-specific TCR depth and breadth did not differ between the two schedules. Vaccinee samples were obtained from the UK trials COV001 and COV002, which included a single-blind randomized controlled phase 2/3 trial of AZD1222 (ChAdOx1 nCoV-19) in healthy adults. For TCRbeta chain sequencing, PBMC samples were collected from trial participants at day 0 and at day 28 after the second dose.

The chain uses TRBV18 and TRBJ1-1, with an unclear D gene assignment. Specimen: peripheral blood, collected 28 days after the second AZD1222 dose. The receptor was isolated from an adult who received the AZD1222 COVID-19 vaccine. In nucleotide form, the sequence is TGTGCCAGCCACGCCCCGAACACTGAAGCTTTCTTT. It encodes CASHAPNTEAFF.